This T cell receptor beta chain was identified in a study of T cells in Graves' hyperthyroidism and ophthalmopathy. This clonotype has at least ten counts. Germline values: CDR1 MNHNS, CDR2 SASEGT. V was clipped by 5 bases and J by 5 bases; unmatched bases: 7. CDR3 size: 14 residues. From RNA transcripts, TCR beta CDR3 regions were amplified. RT-PCR in the first round (using the HTBI primer set) targeted the TCR CDR3. MiXCR, run by TCRdb on the multiplex PCR reads, gives a single entry per CDR3 protein. The sample has under 650,000 distinct CDR3 sequences, 16% seen once. Source material for PBMCs was 10 ml fresh peripheral blood.

The sequencing sample was made of blood. The chain is built from TRBV6-1 and TRBJ1-1, with 8 bases identical to TRBD1. This clonotype was sampled from a woman aged 30 to 39 with Graves' hyperthyroidism. The CDR3 is CASSSWTGTTEAFF. CDR3 nucleotide sequence: TGTGCCAGCAGTTCCTGGACAGGGACGACTGAAGCTTTCTTT.